These 30 T cell receptor beta chains came from one sample sequenced in a study of post-analysis software for immune sequencing data. Points from the study as a whole: Patients carried a handful of TRBV segments more frequently than controls did, and TRBV5-6, TRBV5-1 and TRBV20-1 were among them.

The library was made from cDNA and included unique molecular identifiers. In TCRdb, the PCR reads were re-called with MiXCR into one record per CDR3 protein. The sample includes about 380,000 distinct CDR3 sequences, around 37% seen only once; the top ten take about an eighth. These receptors have no known antigen. The sample comprised blood. The receptor set was obtained from a girl between 5 and 17 years old with multiple sclerosis.

The chain recombines TRBV10-2 with TRBJ1-2; D is unclear. This CDR3 has 13 amino acids. CDR1 is WSHSY and CDR2 is SAAADI in the germline V gene. V was trimmed by 3 bases and J by 0 bases, leaving 5 bases between them. This chain's CDR3 is CASSDPTNYGYTF. The CDR3 DNA sequence: TGCGCCAGCAGTGATCCGACTAACTATGGCTACACCTTC.

This chain joins TRBV7-9 and TRBJ1-2; 9 bases are a match to TRBD1. With 3 bases clipped from V and 2 bases from J, the junction kept 4 bases outside the gene matches. Germline V gives CDR1 SEHNR, CDR2 FQNEAQ (reference sequence). The CDR3 length is 15 residues. In DNA, the CDR3 is TGTGCCAGCAGCTTGGGGGACAGGGCGAACTATGGCTACACCTTC. Amino acids: CASSLGDRANYGYTF.

This rearrangement joins TRBV21-1 to TRBJ1-2; TRBD1, the table's D call, was not compared with the DNA. TRBV21-1 is classified as a pseudogene. This CDR3 spans 15 amino acids. The CDR3 loop reads CASSARGRQGRGYTF. The CDR3 DNA is TGTGCCAGCAGCGCCCGAGGTAGACAGGGTCGTGGCTACACCTTC.

This clonotype occurred a few times. The chain uses TRBV6-1 and TRBJ2-4; 7 bases agree with TRBD1. The tail of the sequence fits TRBJ2-7 better, so the J call may be wrong. Germline loops: CDR1 MNHNS, CDR2 SASEGT. CDR3 length: 14 amino acids. Here the CDR3 DNA reads TGTGCCAGCAGCCCAGGGGACAGCTTCTACGAGCAGTACTTC. Translating gives CASSPGDSFYEQYF.

This sequence joins TRBV5-6 and TRBJ1-1, with D possibly matching TRBD1 (5 bases). The germline V gene has CDR1 SGHDT and CDR2 YYEEEE. V lost 2 bases to trimming and J lost 5 bases, with 13 bases between them. There are 14 residues in the CDR3. The CDR3 reads CASSLPGPGTEAFF. The CDR3 DNA follows: TGTGCCAGCAGCTTACCGGGGCCAGGGACTGAAGCTTTCTTT.

This clonotype was counted between two and nine times. The chain links TRBV7-9 to TRBJ2-1; 7 nucleotides align to TRBD2. Germline values: CDR1 SEHNR, CDR2 FQNEAQ (reference sequence). The J segment lost 9 bases and the V segment lost 2 bases, leaving 4 bases of the junction unmatched. This CDR3 has 13 amino acids. In nucleotides, the CDR3 is TGTGCCAGCAGCTTAACGCGGGGGAGTGAGCAGTTCTTC. Translated, it gives CASSLTRGSEQFF.

This chain connects TRBV3-1 to TRBJ2-7; TRBD1 might be the D (6 bases). Germline V CDR1 and CDR2: LGHDT, YNNKEL (reference sequence). Between the trimmed V and J ends, which lost 3 bases and 6 bases, there was a span of 18 bases. The CDR3 is made up of 15 amino acids. The CDR3 DNA sequence: TGTGCCAGCAGCCAGGTGACAGGCGGCAGGGGCGAGCAGTACTTC. Its protein is CASSQVTGGRGEQYF.

V usage is TRBV20-1 and J usage is TRBJ2-7, with D tentatively TRBD1 (6 bases). CDR1 is DFQATT, CDR2 SNEGSKA, per germline (reference sequence). Deletions cut 3 bases from V and 3 bases from J, with 12 bases between. This CDR3 has 13 amino acids. The CDR3 nucleotides are TGCAGTGCTAGCAGGGGCCTCAACTACGAGCAGTACTTC. This gives the protein CSASRGLNYEQYF.

This clonotype was seen a handful of times. V is TRBV6-1 and J is TRBJ1-4; no reliable D call. The V end was cut by 4 bases, the J end by 6 bases, with 12 bases between. Per germline, CDR1 MNHNS and CDR2 SASEGT. The CDR3 covers 14 residues. CDR3 sequence: CASSVAGFDEKLFF. The CDR3 DNA reads as TGTGCCAGCAGTGTGGCTGGTTTTGATGAAAAACTGTTTTTT.

This clonotype was seen a few times. The chain joins TRBV7-2 to TRBJ1-2, with 9 bases that match TRBD1. The CDR3 totals 15 residues. The ends lost 5 bases at V and 0 bases at J; junction bases unmatched: 4. Germline V gene data show CDR1 as SGHTA and CDR2 as FQGNSA. DNA for the CDR3: TGTGCCAGCAGCGCTAGGACAGGGGCTAACTATGGCTACACCTTC. Protein product: CASSARTGANYGYTF.

This clonotype was detected only a few times. The chain combines TRBV28 with TRBJ2-5, with 7 bases fitting TRBD1. Near its end, the DNA agrees better with TRBJ2-7, so the J call may be wrong. This CDR3 has 13 residues. Looked up from germline, CDR1 is MDHEN and CDR2 is SYDVKM. This CDR3 reads CASRRTGVYEQYF. The CDR3, as DNA: TGTGCCAGCAGGCGTACAGGGGTTTACGAGCAGTACTTC.

The chain recombines TRBV3-1 with TRBJ2-5; 7 bases map to TRBD2. CDR3 length: 14 residues. Germline assignment: CDR1 LGHDT and CDR2 YNNKEL (reference sequence). J was trimmed by 2 bases and V by 4 bases; bases with no gene match: 4. The CDR3 sequence is CASSPAGTQETQYF. CDR3 sequence (DNA): TGTGCCAGCAGCCCAGCGGGGACTCAAGAGACCCAGTACTTC.

This sequence joins TRBV9 and TRBJ1-1; maybe TRBD1 (5 bases). The V end lost 2 bases, the J end lost 2 bases, and 13 bases lay between the germline ends. CDR3 size: 15 residues. Germline V gene data show CDR1 as SGDLS and CDR2 as YYNGEE. CDR3 sequence (DNA): TGTGCCAGCAGCGTGGGACGTAGGCTTAACACTGAAGCTTTCTTT. This encodes CASSVGRRLNTEAFF.

This clonotype was counted a single time. The chain employs TRBV28 and TRBJ1-1; the match to TRBD1 covers 7 bases. Per the germline V gene, CDR1 is MDHEN and CDR2 is SYDVKM. The V segment lost 5 bases and the J segment 5 bases; nucleotides outside the gene matches: 17. The CDR3 is 17 amino acids. The DNA for the CDR3 is TGTGCCAGCAGTCCCCGTGAAGGGGGCGTGAAAGGGACTGAAGCTTTCTTT. Translation gives CASSPREGGVKGTEAFF.

This clonotype was detected only a few times. The chain employs TRBV20-1 and TRBJ2-3, with a weak D call TRBD2 (5 bases). The V gene lost 4 bases and the J gene lost 5 bases, with 7 bases spanning the gap. The CDR3 runs 11 residues. The V gene's germline CDR1 is DFQATT and CDR2 SNEGSKA (reference sequence). CDR3 DNA sequence: TGCAGTGCTAAAGAGGGAGATACGCAGTATTTT. Translation gives CSAKEGDTQYF.

There are a few counts of this clonotype. This chain connects TRBV27 to TRBJ1-2, with unresolved D. CDR1 and CDR2 (germline): MNHEY, SMNVEV (reference sequence). The CDR3 extends over 12 amino acids. With 8 bases removed from V and 8 bases from J, the gap between germline ends came to 15 bases. CDR3 residues: CASGPGARGYTF. The DNA of the CDR3 is TGTGCCAGCGGACCGGGAGCCCGGGGCTACACCTTC.

This chain uses TRBV6-2 or TRBV6-3 with TRBJ1-5; D not certain. There are 14 residues in the CDR3. The V gene lost 1 base and the J gene lost 3 bases, with 7 bases spanning the gap. Germline assignment: CDR1 MNHEY and CDR2 SVGEGT. The CDR3: CASSYFRHNQPQHF. CDR3 in DNA: TGTGCCAGCAGTTACTTCAGACACAATCAGCCCCAGCATTTT.

The rearrangement links TRBV7-9 to TRBJ2-5; the D is unclear. Germline lookup yields CDR1 SEHNR and CDR2 FQNEAQ (reference sequence). This CDR3 spans 13 amino acids. Trimming took off 1 base at V and 1 base at J, with 4 bases between the two ends. The DNA of the CDR3 is TGTGCCAGCAGCTTAGTACGCCAAGAGACCCAGTACTTC. Translated: CASSLVRQETQYF. Combining the CDR3 with reference TRBV7-9 and TRBJ2-5 gives the whole variable domain DTGVSQNPRHKITKRGQNVTFRCDPISEHNRLYWYRQTLGQGPEFLTYFQNEAQLEKSRLLSDRFSAERPKGSFSTLEIQRTEQGDSAMYLCASSLVRQETQYFGPGTRLLVL.

This clonotype was recorded a few times. The rearrangement uses TRBV11-2 and TRBJ2-1, with 10 positions matching TRBD2. The CDR3 is 15 amino acids. Germline loops: CDR1 SGHAT, CDR2 FQNNGV. The V gene end was trimmed by 6 bases and the J gene end by 7 bases; junction bases not matched to a gene: 9. The CDR3: CASRRPGLARNEQFF. The CDR3 DNA reads as TGTGCCAGCAGACGTCCGGGACTAGCGAGGAATGAGCAGTTCTTC.

The CDR3 is CASPPPQQEKAYEQYF. CDR3 bases: TGTGCCAGCCCCCCCCCACAACAGGAGAAAGCCTACGAGCAGTACTTC. The V gene is TRBV6-6, the J gene TRBJ2-7; the D gene is possibly TRBD1 (5 bases). In germline, CDR1 is MNHNY, CDR2 SVGAGI (reference sequence). Deletions cut 8 bases from V and 2 bases from J, with 22 bases between. The CDR3 is made up of 16 amino acids.

This clonotype was detected only a few times. The chain is built from TRBV25-1 and TRBJ1-6, with D unresolved. Germline CDR1 reads MGHDK; CDR2 reads SYGVNS. CDR3 length: 16 residues. V was pared by 2 bases and J by 0 bases, with 8 bases between. The CDR3, as DNA: TGTGCCAGCAGTGAAGGCCAGGCCTCCTATAATTCACCCCTCCACTTT. Translating gives CASSEGQASYNSPLHF.

This clonotype turned up a few times. This rearrangement joins TRBV6-5 to TRBJ2-3; 9 bases fit TRBD2. CDR1 and CDR2 from the germline V gene are MNHEY and SVGAGI. This CDR3 has 17 residues. V was clipped by 2 bases and J by 6 bases; unmatched bases: 12. CDR3 protein: CASSYLRSSGARDTQYF. For the CDR3, the DNA is TGTGCCAGCAGTTACCTCCGATCTAGCGGGGCCCGGGATACGCAGTATTTT.

V gene TRBV7-9 combines with J gene TRBJ2-7, with D uncertain. Trimming removed 5 bases from V and 0 bases from J, with 11 bases in between. Per germline, CDR1 SEHNR and CDR2 FQNEAQ (reference sequence). The CDR3 sequence is 14 residues long. CDR3 amino acids: CASSPGGTSYEQYF. The CDR3 nucleotides read TGTGCCAGCAGCCCCGGCGGTACCTCCTACGAGCAGTACTTC.

This chain connects TRBV2 to TRBJ2-4; D remains ambiguous. V dropped 0 bases and J dropped 10 bases, with 13 bases sitting between them. The germline CDR1 and CDR2 sequences are SNHLY and FYNNEI. This CDR3 contains 14 residues. The CDR3 nucleotides read TGTGCCAGCAGTGAAGCGTACCCAGGCAGGATTCAGTACTTC. This encodes CASSEAYPGRIQYF.

This clonotype was seen a handful of times. The chain couples TRBV7-9 to TRBJ2-5, with 9 bases that match TRBD2. With 3 bases clipped from V and 0 bases from J, the junction kept 5 bases outside the gene matches. The CDR3 runs to 16 residues. Germline V CDR1 and CDR2: SEHNR, FQNEAQ (reference sequence). CDR3 bases: TGTGCCAGCAGCTTCGCGGGGGGGGAGTACCAAGAGACCCAGTACTTC. Protein product: CASSFAGGEYQETQYF.

This chain links TRBV7-8 with TRBJ2-2; no firm D call. CDR1 SGHVS and CDR2 FQNEAQ come from the germline V gene. CDR3 size: 13 residues. V lost 1 base, J lost 5 bases, and 5 bases lay in between. CDR3 sequence (DNA): TGTGCCAGCAGCTTAGAAGAAACCGGGGAGCTGTTTTTT. Protein sequence: CASSLEETGELFF.

The chain is built from TRBV6-2 or TRBV6-3 and TRBJ1-4, with D perhaps matching TRBD1 (5 bases). There are 16 residues in the CDR3. From germline, CDR1 is MNHEY and CDR2 SVGEGT. V dropped 4 bases and J dropped 7 bases, with 19 bases sitting between them. CDR3 in amino acids: CASSLLQTASLEKLFF. CDR3 nucleotide sequence: TGTGCCAGCAGTTTACTCCAGACAGCGTCACTTGAAAAACTGTTTTTT.

The V and J genes are TRBV20-1 and TRBJ2-1; D remains ambiguous. V lost 8 bases and J lost 9, with 20 bases in between. This CDR3 is 13 amino acids long. Germline assignment: CDR1 DFQATT and CDR2 SNEGSKA (reference sequence). The CDR3 loop reads CSLKLPSLGEQFF. The CDR3 DNA is TGCAGTCTTAAACTTCCCTCTCTGGGTGAGCAGTTCTTC.

This clonotype was observed many times. CDR3 residues: CASSFLRETYGYTF. For the CDR3, the DNA is TGTGCCAGCAGCTTCCTCAGGGAAACCTATGGCTACACCTTC. J is TRBJ1-2 and V is TRBV7-9; D perhaps matches TRBD1 (5 bases). The CDR3 has 14 amino acids. Deletions cut 3 bases from V and 4 bases from J, with 12 bases between. Germline assignment: CDR1 SEHNR and CDR2 FQNEAQ (reference sequence).

This clonotype appeared many times. The chain carries TRBV6-5 and TRBJ2-6, with D possibly matching TRBD2 (5 bases). V lost 2 bases and J lost 1, with 6 bases in between. CDR3 length: 15 residues. Germline CDR1 MNHEY, CDR2 SVGAGI. This CDR3 is CASSYRRSGANVLTF. The CDR3, as DNA: TGTGCCAGCAGTTACAGGAGGTCTGGGGCCAACGTCCTGACTTTC.